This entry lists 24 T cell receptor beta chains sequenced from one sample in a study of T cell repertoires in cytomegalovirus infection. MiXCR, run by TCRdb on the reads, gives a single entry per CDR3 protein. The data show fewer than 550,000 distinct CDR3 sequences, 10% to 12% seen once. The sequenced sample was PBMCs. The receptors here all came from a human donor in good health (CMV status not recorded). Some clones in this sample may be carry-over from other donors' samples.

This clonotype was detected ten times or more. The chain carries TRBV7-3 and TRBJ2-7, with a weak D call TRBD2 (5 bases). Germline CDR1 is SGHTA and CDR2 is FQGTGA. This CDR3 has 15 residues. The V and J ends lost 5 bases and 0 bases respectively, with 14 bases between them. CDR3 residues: CASSPASGRSYEQYF. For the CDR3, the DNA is TGTGCCAGCAGCCCAGCAAGCGGCCGCTCCTACGAGCAGTACTTC.

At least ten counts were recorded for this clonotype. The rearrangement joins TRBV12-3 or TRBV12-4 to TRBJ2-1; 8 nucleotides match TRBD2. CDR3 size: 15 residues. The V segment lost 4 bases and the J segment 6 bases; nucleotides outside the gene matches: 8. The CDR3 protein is CASSSSRGGSNEQFF. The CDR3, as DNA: TGTGCCAGCAGTTCTAGCCGGGGGGGCAGCAATGAGCAGTTCTTC.

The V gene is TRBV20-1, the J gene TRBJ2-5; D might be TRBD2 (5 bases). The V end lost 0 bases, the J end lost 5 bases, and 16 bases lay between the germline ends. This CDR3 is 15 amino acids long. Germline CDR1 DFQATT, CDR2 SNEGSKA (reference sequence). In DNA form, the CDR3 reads TGCAGTGCTAGAGAATGGGGTCGGCGAGGGGAGACCCAGTACTTC. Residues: CSAREWGRRGETQYF.

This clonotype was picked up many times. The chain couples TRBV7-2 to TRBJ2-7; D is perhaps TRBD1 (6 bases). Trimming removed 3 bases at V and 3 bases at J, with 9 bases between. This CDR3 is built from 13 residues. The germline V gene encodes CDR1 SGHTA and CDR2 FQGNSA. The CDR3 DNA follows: TGTGCCAGCAGCTTGGCAGGGGTCTACGAGCAGTACTTC. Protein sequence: CASSLAGVYEQYF.

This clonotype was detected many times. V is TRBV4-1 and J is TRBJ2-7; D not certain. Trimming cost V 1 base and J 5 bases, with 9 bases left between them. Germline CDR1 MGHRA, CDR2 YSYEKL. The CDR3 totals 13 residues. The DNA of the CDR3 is TGCGCCAGCAGCCAAGCTCGGGTCCACGAGCAGTACTTC. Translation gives CASSQARVHEQYF.

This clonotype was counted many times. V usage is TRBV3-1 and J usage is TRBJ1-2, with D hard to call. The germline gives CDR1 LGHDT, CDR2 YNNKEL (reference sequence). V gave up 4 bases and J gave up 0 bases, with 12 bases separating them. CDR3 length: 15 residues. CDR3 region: CASSLLDRANYGYTF. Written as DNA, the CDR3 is TGTGCCAGCAGCCTCCTAGACCGAGCTAACTATGGCTACACCTTC.

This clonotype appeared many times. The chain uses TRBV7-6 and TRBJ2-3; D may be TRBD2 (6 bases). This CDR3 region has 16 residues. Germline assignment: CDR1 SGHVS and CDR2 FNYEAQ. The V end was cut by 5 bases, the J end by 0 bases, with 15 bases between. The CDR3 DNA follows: TGTGCCAGCAGCCGACCAGGAGGGGTGAGCACAGATACGCAGTATTTT. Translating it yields CASSRPGGVSTDTQYF.

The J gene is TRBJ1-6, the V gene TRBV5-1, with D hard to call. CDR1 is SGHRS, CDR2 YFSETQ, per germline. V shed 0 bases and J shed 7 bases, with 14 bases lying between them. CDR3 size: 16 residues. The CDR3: CASSLEVSVGNSPLHF. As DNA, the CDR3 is TGCGCCAGCAGCTTGGAGGTCTCCGTGGGAAATTCACCCCTCCACTTT.

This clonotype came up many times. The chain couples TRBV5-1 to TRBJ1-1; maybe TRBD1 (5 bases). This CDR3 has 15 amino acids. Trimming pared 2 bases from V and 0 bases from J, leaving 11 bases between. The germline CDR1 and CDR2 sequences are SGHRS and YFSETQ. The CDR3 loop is CASSFGTVMNTEAFF. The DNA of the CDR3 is TGCGCCAGCAGCTTCGGGACGGTGATGAACACTGAAGCTTTCTTT.

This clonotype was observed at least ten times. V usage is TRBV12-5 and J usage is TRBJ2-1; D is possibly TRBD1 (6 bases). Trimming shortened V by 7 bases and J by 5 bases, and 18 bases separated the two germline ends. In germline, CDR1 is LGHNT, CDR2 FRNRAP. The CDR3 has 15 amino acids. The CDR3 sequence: CASVLGTGRDNEQFF. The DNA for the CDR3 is TGTGCTAGTGTCTTAGGTACAGGGCGGGACAATGAGCAGTTCTTC.

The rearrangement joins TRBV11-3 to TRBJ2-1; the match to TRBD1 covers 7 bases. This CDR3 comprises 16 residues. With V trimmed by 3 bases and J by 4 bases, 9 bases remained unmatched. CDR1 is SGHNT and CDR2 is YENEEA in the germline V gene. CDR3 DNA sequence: TGTGCCAGCAGCTTGGGTTTACAGGGGTGGTACAATGAGCAGTTCTTC. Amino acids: CASSLGLQGWYNEQFF.

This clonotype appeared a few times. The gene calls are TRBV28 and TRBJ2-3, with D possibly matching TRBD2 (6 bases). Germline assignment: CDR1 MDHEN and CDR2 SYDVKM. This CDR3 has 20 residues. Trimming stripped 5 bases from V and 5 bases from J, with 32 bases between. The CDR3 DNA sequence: TGTGCCAGCAGTGTCCTAGAGGGCCCGACTGGGCGGGGAAAAATAGATACGCAGTATTTT. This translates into CASSVLEGPTGRGKIDTQYF.

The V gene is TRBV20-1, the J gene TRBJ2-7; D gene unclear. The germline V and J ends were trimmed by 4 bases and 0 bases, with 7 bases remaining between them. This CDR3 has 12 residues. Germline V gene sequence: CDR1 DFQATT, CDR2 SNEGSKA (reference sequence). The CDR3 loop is CSAKPSSYEQYF. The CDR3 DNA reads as TGCAGTGCTAAACCGTCCTCCTACGAGCAGTACTTC.

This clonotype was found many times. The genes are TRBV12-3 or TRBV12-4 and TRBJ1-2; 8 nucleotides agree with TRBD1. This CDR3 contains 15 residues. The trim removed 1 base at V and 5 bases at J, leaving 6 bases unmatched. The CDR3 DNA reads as TGTGCCAGCAGTTTAGGACAGGGGCGAAATTATGGCTACACCTTC. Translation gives CASSLGQGRNYGYTF.

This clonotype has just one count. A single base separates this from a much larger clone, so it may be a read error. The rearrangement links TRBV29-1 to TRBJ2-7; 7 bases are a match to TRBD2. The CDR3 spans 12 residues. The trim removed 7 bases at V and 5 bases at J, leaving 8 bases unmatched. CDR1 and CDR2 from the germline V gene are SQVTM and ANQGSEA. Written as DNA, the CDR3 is TGCAGCGCCCGGGGAGGGTTTCACGAGCAGTACTTC. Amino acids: CSARGGFHEQYF.

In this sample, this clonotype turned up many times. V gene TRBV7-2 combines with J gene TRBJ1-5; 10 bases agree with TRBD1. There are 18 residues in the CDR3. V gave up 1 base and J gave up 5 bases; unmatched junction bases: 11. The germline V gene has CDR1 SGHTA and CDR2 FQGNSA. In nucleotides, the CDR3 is TGTGCCAGCAGCTTAGATCCTTATGGGACAGGGGCCCATCAGCCCCAGCATTTT. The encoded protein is CASSLDPYGTGAHQPQHF.

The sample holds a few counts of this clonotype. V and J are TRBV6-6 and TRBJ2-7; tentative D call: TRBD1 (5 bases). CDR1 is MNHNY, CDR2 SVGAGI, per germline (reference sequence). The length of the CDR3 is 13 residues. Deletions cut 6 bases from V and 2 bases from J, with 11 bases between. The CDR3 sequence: CASRPGQPYEQYF. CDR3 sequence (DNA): TGTGCCAGCAGACCCGGACAACCCTACGAGCAGTACTTC.

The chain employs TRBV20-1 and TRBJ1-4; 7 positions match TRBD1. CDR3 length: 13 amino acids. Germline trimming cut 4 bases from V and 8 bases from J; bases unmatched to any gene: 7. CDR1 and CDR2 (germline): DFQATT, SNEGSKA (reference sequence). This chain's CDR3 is CSATQGGPEKLFF. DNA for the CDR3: TGCAGTGCTACCCAGGGGGGACCGGAAAAACTGTTTTTT.

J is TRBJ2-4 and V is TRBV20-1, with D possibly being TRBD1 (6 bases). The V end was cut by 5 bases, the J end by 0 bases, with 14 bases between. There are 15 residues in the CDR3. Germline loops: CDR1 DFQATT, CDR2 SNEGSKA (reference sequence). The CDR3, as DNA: TGCAGTGCTGCCGAGGGGGTCTTAGCCAAAAACATTCAGTACTTC. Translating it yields CSAAEGVLAKNIQYF.

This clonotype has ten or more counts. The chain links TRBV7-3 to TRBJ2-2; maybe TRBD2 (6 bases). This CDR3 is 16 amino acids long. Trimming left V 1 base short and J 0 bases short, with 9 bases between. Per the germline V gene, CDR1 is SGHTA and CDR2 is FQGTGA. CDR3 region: CASSLMGGTNTGELFF. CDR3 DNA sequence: TGTGCCAGCAGCTTAATGGGGGGAACGAACACCGGGGAGCTGTTTTTT.

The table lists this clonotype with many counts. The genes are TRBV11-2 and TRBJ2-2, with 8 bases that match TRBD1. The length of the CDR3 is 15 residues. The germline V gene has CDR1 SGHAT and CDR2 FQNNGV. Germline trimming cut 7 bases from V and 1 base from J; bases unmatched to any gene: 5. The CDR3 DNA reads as TGTGCCAGCATCAAAGGACAGGGGAACACCGGGGAGCTGTTTTTT. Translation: CASIKGQGNTGELFF.

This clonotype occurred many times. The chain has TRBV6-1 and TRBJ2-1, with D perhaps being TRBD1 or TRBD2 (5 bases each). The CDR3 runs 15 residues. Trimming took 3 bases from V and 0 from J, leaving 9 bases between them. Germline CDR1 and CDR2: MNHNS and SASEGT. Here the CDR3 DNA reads TGTGCCAGCAGTGATGGGGGAAGCTCCTACAATGAGCAGTTCTTC. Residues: CASSDGGSSYNEQFF.

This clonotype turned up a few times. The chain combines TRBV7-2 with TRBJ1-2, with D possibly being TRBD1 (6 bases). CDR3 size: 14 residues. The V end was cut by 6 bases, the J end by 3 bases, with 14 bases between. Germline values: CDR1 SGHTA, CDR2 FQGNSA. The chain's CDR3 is CASRSRDTYYGYTF. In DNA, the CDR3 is TGTGCCAGCAGGAGCCGGGACACCTACTATGGCTACACCTTC.

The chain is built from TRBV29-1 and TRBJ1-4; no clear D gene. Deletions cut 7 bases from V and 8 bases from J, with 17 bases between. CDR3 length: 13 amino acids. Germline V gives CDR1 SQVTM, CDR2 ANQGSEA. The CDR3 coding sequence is TGCAGCGCCATATCCGGAGGGCGGGAAAAACTGTTTTTT. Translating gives CSAISGGREKLFF.